The sequence of this T cell receptor (beta chain) was determined in a study of blood T cell repertoires in COVID-19. Across the whole study: The analysed material was cDNA or gDNA that came from T cells, B-cell-depleted T cells, or PBMCs.

The ends were cut back, 4 bases at V and 0 bases at J, with 22 bases in the middle. Germline V CDR1 and CDR2: MNHEY, SVGEGT. The CDR3 sequence is 18 residues long. In Seattle, patients joined the study during active infection and were tracked longitudinally. In the original analysis: Estimates of nucleated cell counts were drawn from the amplification of reference gene primers. Profiled with immunoSEQ multiplex PCR; TCRdb holds only in-frame clones, not every one. That table supplies the V and J calls and clone size; D and trimming were determined from the DNA. Of 150,000 to 200,000 clones in the sample, 80% to 90% are singletons; the top ten hold around 9.9%.

This chain links TRBV6-2 or TRBV6-3 with TRBJ2-7; the D gene is possibly TRBD1 (5 bases). Sequencing was carried out using peripheral blood. This sequence was found in an older woman with COVID-19, enrolled during active disease. The CDR3 sequence is CASSSDQGTAVSSYEQYF. DNA for the CDR3: TGTGCCAGCAGTTCGGACCAGGGTACCGCGGTGAGCTCCTACGAGCAGTACTTC.